This T cell receptor beta chain was obtained from a study of human T cells and chemical hapten exposure. Regarding the study as a whole: DPC sensitization produced no change in TCRs with frequency above 1 in 1000.

This clonotype appeared a few times. No antigen is known for it. How the authors handled the data: From around 25,000 to 690,000 TCRs were found per sample, with a median of 95,638. MiXCR was run by TCRdb on the RACE reads, yielding one entry per CDR3 protein. TCRdb's processing, not the authors', yielded these V and J calls. The sample has about 100,000 distinct CDR3 sequences, about an eighth seen once. Germline CDR1 MNHEY, CDR2 SVGAGI. The V gene end was trimmed by 6 bases and the J gene end by 4 bases; junction bases not matched to a gene: 9. This CDR3 is 15 amino acids long. The time point was: patch test 2, 6 weeks after DPC sensitization. Regarding treatment: therapeutic diphenylcyclopropenone sensitization with weekly scalp DPC.

The sample was whole blood, taken in connection with sensitization to the hapten diphenylcyclopropenone (DPC). The TCR sequence derives from a woman aged 40 to 50 with alopecia areata. Some clones in this sample may be carry-over from other donors' samples. The V gene is TRBV6-5, the J gene TRBJ2-7, with 10 bases matching TRBD1. The CDR3 here is CASSSLGTGDYEQYF. The DNA for the CDR3 is TGTGCCAGCAGCTCGCTGGGGACAGGGGATTACGAGCAGTACTTC.